The 25 T cell receptor beta chains below come from one sample, sequenced in a study of blood T cell repertoires in COVID-19. Assay: immunoSEQ multiplex PCR; the TCRdb copy retains only in-frame clones and omits some. This repertoire shows about 200,000 clones, roughly 90% found once; its top ten account for roughly 4%. Sequencing used PBMCs or T cells enriched from blood (not recorded which). These receptors originate from a woman aged 25 to 39 who had been exposed to COVID-19.

The V call is TRBV15, the J call TRBJ2-7; TRBD2 matches at 7 bases. V shed 1 base and J 0 bases; nucleotides not matched to a gene: 6. Germline V CDR1 and CDR2: LNHNV, YYDKDF (reference sequence). This CDR3 spans 16 amino acids. CDR3 in amino acids: CATSRGGGYGSYEQYF. CDR3 DNA: TGTGCCACCAGCAGAGGCGGGGGATATGGCTCCTACGAGCAGTACTTC.

The CDR3 DNA sequence: TGTGCCAGCAGCTTAAAGGGGGCAAAATCACCCCTCCACTTT. This codes for CASSLKGAKSPLHF. The chain recombines TRBV11-3 with TRBJ1-6; 7 positions match TRBD1. Germline CDR1 is SGHNT and CDR2 is YENEEA. Trimming at V came to 2 bases and at J to 10 bases, leaving 5 bases not matched to a gene. The CDR3 extends over 14 amino acids.

The chain employs TRBV10-3 and TRBJ2-2, with 9 bases that match TRBD2. The V gene's germline CDR1 is ENHRY and CDR2 SYGVKD. Trimming at V came to 6 bases and at J to 2 bases, leaving 7 bases not matched to a gene. This CDR3 has 16 residues. In DNA form, the CDR3 reads TGTGCCATCAGATTTACTAGCGGGTTAAACACCGGGGAGCTGTTTTTT. Its protein product is CAIRFTSGLNTGELFF.

V usage is TRBV29-1 and J usage is TRBJ1-4; D call uncertain. The CDR3 has 13 residues. Between the trimmed V and J ends, which lost 4 bases and 6 bases, there was a span of 12 bases. Germline V gene sequence: CDR1 SQVTM, CDR2 ANQGSEA. Here the CDR3 DNA reads TGCAGCGTTGGTGGGCGTCCGGATGAAAAACTGTTTTTT. Protein: CSVGGRPDEKLFF.

The CDR3 DNA reads as TGCGCCAGCAGCTCAGGGGACAGGGCAGATACGCAGTATTTT. Protein product: CASSSGDRADTQYF. J is TRBJ2-3 and V is TRBV5-1, with 9 bases identical to TRBD1. Germline trimming cut 3 bases from V and 4 bases from J; bases unmatched to any gene: 3. The CDR3 is 14 amino acids. Germline loops: CDR1 SGHRS, CDR2 YFSETQ. Full variable domain (remainder filled in from reference TRBV5-1 and TRBJ2-3): KAGVTQTPRYLIKTRGQQVTLSCSPISGHRSVSWYQQTPGQGLQFLFEYFSETQRNKGNFPGRFSGRQFSNSRSEMNVSTLELGDSALYLCASSSGDRADTQYFGPGTRLTVL.

This sequence joins TRBV27 and TRBJ2-7; no firm D call. The CDR3 contains 13 residues. The germline gives CDR1 MNHEY, CDR2 SMNVEV (reference sequence). Trimming removed 2 bases at V and 1 base at J, with 6 bases between. The CDR3 bases are TGTGCCAGCAGTTTAACAGCATCCTACGAGCAGTACTTC. This codes for CASSLTASYEQYF.

This chain joins TRBV14 and TRBJ1-4; the match to TRBD1 covers 7 bases. With V trimmed by 3 bases and J by 7 bases, 11 bases remained unmatched. The CDR3 spans 16 residues. Germline CDR1 and CDR2: SGHDN and FVKESK. In nucleotides, the CDR3 is TGTGCCAGCAGCCACGACCCGAAACAGGGGTCTGAAAAACTGTTTTTT. Encoded protein: CASSHDPKQGSEKLFF.

This clone appeared a few times. The chain is built from TRBV19 and TRBJ1-5; 7 bases are a match to TRBD1. The length of the CDR3 is 15 residues. After removal of 2 bases from V and 3 bases from J, the junction contained 4 bases not matched to a gene. Germline values: CDR1 LNHDA, CDR2 SQIVND (reference sequence). In DNA, the CDR3 is TGTGCCAGTAGTATAACCGGGACAGCCAATCAGCCCCAGCATTTT. Translating it yields CASSITGTANQPQHF.

The genes are TRBV24-1 and TRBJ2-1, with TRBD2 matching 11 bases. The CDR3 extends over 17 amino acids. Trimming removed 7 bases from V and 1 base from J; junction bases left unmatched: 8. The germline gives CDR1 KGHDR, CDR2 SFDVKD. The CDR3 sequence: CATSGSGGALSYNEQFF. CDR3 DNA: TGTGCCACCAGCGGTAGCGGGGGGGCCTTATCCTACAATGAGCAGTTCTTC.

The rearrangement uses TRBV14 and TRBJ2-5; 8 positions agree with TRBD2. The V gene's germline CDR1 is SGHDN and CDR2 FVKESK. This CDR3 has 16 amino acids. The V and J ends lost 4 bases and 7 bases, in that order; junction bases with no gene match: 14. The CDR3 region is CASSPPGGALIGTQYF. The CDR3 region has the DNA TGTGCCAGCAGCCCTCCCGGGGGGGCTCTCATAGGGACCCAGTACTTC.

The sample holds many counts of this clone. V usage is TRBV5-8 and J usage is TRBJ2-2; 7 nucleotides match TRBD1. This CDR3 has 15 residues. V lost 7 bases and J lost 5; bases outside the gene matches: 11. Germline V gives CDR1 SGHTS, CDR2 YDEGEE. The CDR3 DNA reads as TGTGCCAGCCCCCCCGAGGGGGCCAGAACCGGGGAGCTGTTTTTT. Translated, it gives CASPPEGARTGELFF.

The gene calls are TRBV3-1 (or the pseudogene TRBV3-2) and TRBJ2-4; 7 bases are a match to TRBD2. The germline V gene encodes CDR1 LGHDT and CDR2 YNNKEL (reference sequence). Trimming cost V 0 bases and J 5 bases; bases outside gene matches: 4. The CDR3 runs to 15 residues. CDR3 DNA: TGTGCCAGCAGCCAAGATGGGGGAGGGGAAAACATTCAGTACTTC. Its protein is CASSQDGGGENIQYF.

This chain uses TRBV29-1 with TRBJ2-1; 9 nucleotides agree with TRBD1. CDR3 length: 15 amino acids. V dropped 7 bases and J dropped 3; count of bases not matched to a gene: 10. Germline V gene lookup returns CDR1 SQVTM and CDR2 ANQGSEA. The DNA for the CDR3 is TGCAGCGCCTATCCGGGACAGGGCTACTACAATGAGCAGTTCTTC. It codes for CSAYPGQGYYNEQFF.

The V and J genes are TRBV2 and TRBJ2-1; D ambiguous. The CDR3 totals 13 residues. The germline V gene encodes CDR1 SNHLY and CDR2 FYNNEI. The germline V and J ends were trimmed by 4 bases and 5 bases, with 9 bases remaining between them. The CDR3 reads CASSVSRDNEQFF. The CDR3 bases are TGTGCCAGCAGTGTTAGCCGAGACAATGAGCAGTTCTTC. Full variable domain (missing parts from reference TRBV2 and TRBJ2-1): EPEVTQTPSHQVTQMGQEVILRCVPISNHLYFYWYRQILGQKVEFLVSFYNNEISEKSEIFDDQFSVERPDGSNFTLKIRSTKLEDSAMYFCASSVSRDNEQFFGPGTRLTVL.

This clone was counted between two and nine times. CDR3 region: CASSMTGGTEAFF. The CDR3 DNA reads TGTGCCAGCAGTATGACAGGGGGCACTGAAGCTTTCTTT. The chain links TRBV2 to TRBJ1-1; 9 bases are a match to TRBD1. CDR1 is SNHLY, CDR2 FYNNEI, per germline. The CDR3 runs 13 residues. V was clipped by 5 bases and J by 4 bases; unmatched bases: 2. Together with reference TRBV2 and TRBJ1-1, the CDR3 gives the full variable domain: EPEVTQTPSHQVTQMGQEVILRCVPISNHLYFYWYRQILGQKVEFLVSFYNNEISEKSEIFDDQFSVERPDGSNFTLKIRSTKLEDSAMYFCASSMTGGTEAFFGQGTRLTVV.

This chain links TRBV7-9 with TRBJ1-1; the match to TRBD1 covers 7 bases. Germline CDR1 reads SEHNR; CDR2 reads FQNEAQ (reference sequence). CDR3 size: 13 residues. With V trimmed by 5 bases and J by 5 bases, 5 bases remained unmatched. The CDR3 sequence is CASSPTGVTEAFF. The CDR3 nucleotides are TGTGCCAGCAGCCCTACAGGGGTGACTGAAGCTTTCTTT.

V is TRBV25-1 and J is TRBJ1-2, with D maybe TRBD1 (6 bases). There are 12 residues in the CDR3. Trimming removed 8 bases at V and 5 bases at J, with 12 bases between. Germline V CDR1 and CDR2: MGHDK, SYGVNS. CDR3 in DNA: TGTGCCAGCCGGGACAAAATTTATGGCTACACCTTC. It specifies CASRDKIYGYTF.

The CDR3 protein is CSAGGEYEQYF. The CDR3 DNA reads TGCAGCGCAGGGGGCGAGTACGAGCAGTACTTC. The chain uses TRBV29-1 and TRBJ2-7; 8 bases match TRBD1. Germline V gene data show CDR1 as SQVTM and CDR2 as ANQGSEA. This CDR3 has 11 amino acids. J was trimmed by 4 bases and V by 7 bases; bases with no gene match: 3.

About this clone itself: At one boundary the junction diverges from the germline segment, which might be a read error. The chain links TRBV29-1 to TRBJ2-7; 8 bases map to TRBD1. CDR1 and CDR2 from the germline V gene are SQVTM and ANQGSEA. The CDR3 spans 15 residues. CDR3 in DNA: TGCAGCGTTGAAGGGGGGACAGGTTTCTCCCACGAGCAGTACTTC. This codes for CSVEGGTGFSHEQYF.

The chain couples TRBV28 to TRBJ2-2; tentatively, D is TRBD2 (6 bases). CDR3 size: 16 residues. CDR1 and CDR2 (germline): MDHEN, SYDVKM. V lost 6 bases, J lost 1 base, and 15 bases lay in between. The CDR3 coding sequence is TGTGCCAGCAGGGGGGGTAGTGACCGGAACACCGGGGAGCTGTTTTTT. The encoded protein is CASRGGSDRNTGELFF.

V is TRBV5-1 and J is TRBJ1-2; tentative D call: TRBD1 (6 bases). V was shortened by 3 bases and J by 4 bases, with 10 bases between the two germline ends. The CDR3 runs 13 residues. In germline, CDR1 is SGHRS, CDR2 YFSETQ. CDR3 residues: CASSYGQRYGYTF. The DNA of the CDR3 is TGCGCCAGCAGCTACGGACAGCGCTATGGCTACACCTTC.

This CDR3 is CASSLRQGMPGELFF. CDR3 nucleotides: TGTGCCAGCAGCCTCCGACAGGGCATGCCCGGGGAGCTGTTTTTT. The chain uses TRBV7-3 and TRBJ2-2, with 7 bases identical to TRBD1. This CDR3 region has 15 residues. Germline V lookup: CDR1 SGHTA, CDR2 FQGTGA. J lost 6 bases, V lost 5 bases, and 9 bases had no gene match.

The V gene is TRBV5-1, the J gene TRBJ2-1, with 8 bases identical to TRBD2. The CDR3 totals 15 residues. Trimming at V came to 2 bases and at J to 8 bases, leaving 9 bases not matched to a gene. Germline V lookup: CDR1 SGHRS, CDR2 YFSETQ. This CDR3 is CASSLSAGGRDEQFF. In DNA, the CDR3 is TGCGCCAGCAGCTTATCGGCGGGGGGCAGGGATGAGCAGTTCTTC.

V gene TRBV7-9 combines with J gene TRBJ1-1, with a tentative D call TRBD1 (6 bases). This CDR3 spans 15 amino acids. CDR1 and CDR2 from the germline V gene are SEHNR and FQNEAQ (reference sequence). With 8 bases removed from V and 5 bases from J, the gap between germline ends came to 21 bases. CDR3 residues: CASLVTGGQETEAFF. The CDR3 DNA sequence: TGTGCCAGCCTAGTGACCGGGGGGCAGGAGACTGAAGCTTTCTTT.

This chain joins TRBV9 and TRBJ2-1; 9 bases match TRBD1. This CDR3 spans 14 amino acids. J was trimmed by 4 bases and V by 3 bases; bases with no gene match: 2. The V gene's germline CDR1 is SGDLS and CDR2 YYNGEE. CDR3 bases: TGTGCCAGCAGCGCGGGACAGGGTTACAATGAGCAGTTCTTC. This gives the protein CASSAGQGYNEQFF. Full variable domain (rest looked up from reference TRBV9 and TRBJ2-1): DSGVTQTPKHLITATGQRVTLRCSPRSGDLSVYWYQQSLDQGLQFLIQYYNGEERAKGNILERFSAQQFPDLHSELNLSSLELGDSALYFCASSAGQGYNEQFFGPGTRLTVL.